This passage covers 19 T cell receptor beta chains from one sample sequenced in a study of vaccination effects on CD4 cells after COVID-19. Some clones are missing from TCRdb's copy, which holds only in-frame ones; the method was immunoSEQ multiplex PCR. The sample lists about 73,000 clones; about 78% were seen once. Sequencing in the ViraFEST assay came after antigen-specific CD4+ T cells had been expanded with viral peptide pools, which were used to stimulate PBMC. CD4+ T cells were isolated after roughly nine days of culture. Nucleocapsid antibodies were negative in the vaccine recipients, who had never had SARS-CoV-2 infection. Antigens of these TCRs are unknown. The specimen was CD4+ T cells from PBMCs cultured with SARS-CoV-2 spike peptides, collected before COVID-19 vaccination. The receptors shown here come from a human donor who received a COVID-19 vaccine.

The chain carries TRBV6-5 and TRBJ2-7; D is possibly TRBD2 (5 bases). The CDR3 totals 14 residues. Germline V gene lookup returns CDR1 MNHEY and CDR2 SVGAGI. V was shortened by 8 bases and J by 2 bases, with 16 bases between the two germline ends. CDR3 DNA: TGTGCCAGCCGACGGGAAGGGCTCGCCTACGAGCAGTACGTC. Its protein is CASRREGLAYEQYV.

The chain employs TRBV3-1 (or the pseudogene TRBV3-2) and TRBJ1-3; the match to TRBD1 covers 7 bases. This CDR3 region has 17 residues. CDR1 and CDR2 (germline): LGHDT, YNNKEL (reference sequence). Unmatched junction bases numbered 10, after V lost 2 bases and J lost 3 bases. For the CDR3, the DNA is TGTGCCAGCAGCCAACCAATTTACAGGGGTAATGGAAACACCATATATTTT. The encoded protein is CASSQPIYRGNGNTIYF.

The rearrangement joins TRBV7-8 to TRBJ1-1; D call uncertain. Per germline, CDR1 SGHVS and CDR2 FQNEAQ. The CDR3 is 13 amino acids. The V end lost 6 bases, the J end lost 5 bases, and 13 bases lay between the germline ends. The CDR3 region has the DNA TGTGCCAGCAGTCACCGGGTAGGAACTGAAGCTTTCTTT. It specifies CASSHRVGTEAFF.

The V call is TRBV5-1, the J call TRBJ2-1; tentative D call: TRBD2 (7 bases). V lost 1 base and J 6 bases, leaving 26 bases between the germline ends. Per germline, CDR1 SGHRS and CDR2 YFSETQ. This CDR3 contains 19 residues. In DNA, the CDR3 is TGCGCCAGCAGCTTGTGGGCAGGTGGGACACTAGCGTCGGGCAATGAGCAGTTCTTC. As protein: CASSLWAGGTLASGNEQFF.

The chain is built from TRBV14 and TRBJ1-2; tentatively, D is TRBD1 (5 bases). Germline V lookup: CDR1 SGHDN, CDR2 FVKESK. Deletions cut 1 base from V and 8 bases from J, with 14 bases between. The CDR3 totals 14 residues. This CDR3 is CASSQGVRVGGYTF. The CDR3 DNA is TGTGCCAGCAGCCAAGGCGTCAGGGTTGGAGGCTACACCTTC.

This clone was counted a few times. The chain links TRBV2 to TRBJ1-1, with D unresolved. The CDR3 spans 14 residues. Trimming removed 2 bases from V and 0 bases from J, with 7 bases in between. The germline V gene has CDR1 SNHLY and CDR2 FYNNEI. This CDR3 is CASSEWSLNTEAFF. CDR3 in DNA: TGTGCCAGCAGTGAATGGAGTCTGAACACTGAAGCTTTCTTT.

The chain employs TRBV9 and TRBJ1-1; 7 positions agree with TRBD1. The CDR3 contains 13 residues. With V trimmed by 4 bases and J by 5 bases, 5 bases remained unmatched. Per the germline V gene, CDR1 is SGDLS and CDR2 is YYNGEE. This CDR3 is CASSLQGGTEAFF. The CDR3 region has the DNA TGTGCCAGCAGCCTCCAGGGGGGAACTGAAGCTTTCTTT.

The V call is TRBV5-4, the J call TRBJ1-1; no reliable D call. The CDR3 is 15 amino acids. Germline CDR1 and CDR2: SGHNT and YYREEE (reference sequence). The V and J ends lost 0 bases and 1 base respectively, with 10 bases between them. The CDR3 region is CASSLVRTGNTEAFF. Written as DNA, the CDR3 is TGTGCCAGCAGCTTGGTGAGGACGGGGAACACTGAAGCTTTCTTT. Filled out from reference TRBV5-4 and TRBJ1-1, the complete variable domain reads ETGVTQSPTHLIKTRGQQVTLRCSSQSGHNTVSWYQQALGQGPQFIFQYYREEENGRGNFPPRFSGLQFPNYSSELNVNALELDDSALYLCASSLVRTGNTEAFFGQGTRLTVV.

The CDR3 sequence is CASSQMASYNEQFF. CDR3 in DNA: TGTGCCAGCAGCCAAATGGCCTCCTACAATGAGCAGTTCTTC. The rearrangement uses TRBV3-1 (or the pseudogene TRBV3-2) and TRBJ2-1; the D is unclear. CDR1 and CDR2 from the germline V gene are LGHDT and YNNKEL (reference sequence). V lost 2 bases and J 0 bases, leaving 5 bases between the germline ends. CDR3 size: 14 residues.

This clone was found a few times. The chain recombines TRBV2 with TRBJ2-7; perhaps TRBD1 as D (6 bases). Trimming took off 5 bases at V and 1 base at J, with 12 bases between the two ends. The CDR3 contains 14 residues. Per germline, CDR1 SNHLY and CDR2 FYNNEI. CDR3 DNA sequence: TGTGCCAGCAGTAGAAGGACAGAGTCCTACGAGCAGTACGTC. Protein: CASSRRTESYEQYV.

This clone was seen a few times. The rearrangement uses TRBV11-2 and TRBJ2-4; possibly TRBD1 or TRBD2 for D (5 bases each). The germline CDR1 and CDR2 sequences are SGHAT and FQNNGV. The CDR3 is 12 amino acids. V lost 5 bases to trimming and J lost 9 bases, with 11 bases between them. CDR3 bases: TGTGCCAGCAGCCGAGGGACGGGCATTCAGTACTTC. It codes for CASSRGTGIQYF.

Here the CDR3 reads CASSLSGQGNEQFF. The CDR3 DNA reads as TGCGCCAGCAGCTTATCGGGTCAAGGGAATGAGCAGTTCTTC. This sequence joins TRBV5-1 and TRBJ2-1; D is unclear. With 2 bases removed from V and 7 bases from J, the gap between germline ends came to 13 bases. The CDR3 is made up of 14 amino acids. Looked up from germline, CDR1 is SGHRS and CDR2 is YFSETQ.

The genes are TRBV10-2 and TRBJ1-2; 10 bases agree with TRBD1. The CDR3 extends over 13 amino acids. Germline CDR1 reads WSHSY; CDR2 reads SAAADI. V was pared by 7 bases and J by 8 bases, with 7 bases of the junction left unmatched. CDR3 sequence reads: CASIGGQGLGYTF. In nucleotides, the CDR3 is TGCGCCAGCATAGGGGGACAGGGGCTCGGCTACACCTTC.

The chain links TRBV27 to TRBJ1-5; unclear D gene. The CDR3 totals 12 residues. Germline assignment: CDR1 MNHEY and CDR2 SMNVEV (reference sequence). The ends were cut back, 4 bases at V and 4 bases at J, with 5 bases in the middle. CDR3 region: CASSSRNQPQHF. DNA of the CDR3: TGTGCCAGCAGTTCACGGAATCAGCCCCAGCATTTT.

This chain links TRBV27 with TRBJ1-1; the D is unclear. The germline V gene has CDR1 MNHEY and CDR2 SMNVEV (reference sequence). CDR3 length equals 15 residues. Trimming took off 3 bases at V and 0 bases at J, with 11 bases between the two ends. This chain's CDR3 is CASSLSGRVNTEAFF. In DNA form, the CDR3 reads TGTGCCAGCAGTTTGTCCGGGCGAGTGAACACTGAAGCTTTCTTT.

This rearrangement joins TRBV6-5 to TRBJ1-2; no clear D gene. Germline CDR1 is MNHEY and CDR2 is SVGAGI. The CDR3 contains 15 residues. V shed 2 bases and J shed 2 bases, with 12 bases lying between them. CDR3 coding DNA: TGTGCCAGCAGTTACCGTGTCGGCACCAACTATGGCTACACCTTC. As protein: CASSYRVGTNYGYTF.

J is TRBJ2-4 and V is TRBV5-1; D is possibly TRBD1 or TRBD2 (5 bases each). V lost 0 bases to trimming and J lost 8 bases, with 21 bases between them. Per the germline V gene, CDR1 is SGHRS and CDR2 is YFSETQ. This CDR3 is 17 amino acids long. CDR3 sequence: CASSLAGAAGLVHIQYF. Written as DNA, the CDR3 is TGCGCCAGCAGCTTGGCCGGGGCTGCGGGCCTAGTGCACATTCAGTACTTC.

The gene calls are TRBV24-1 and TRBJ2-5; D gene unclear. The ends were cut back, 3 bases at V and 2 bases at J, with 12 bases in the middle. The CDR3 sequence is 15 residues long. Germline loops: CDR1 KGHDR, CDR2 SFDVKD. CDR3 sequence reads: CATSDQRSAQETQYF. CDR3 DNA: TGTGCCACCAGTGATCAACGGTCCGCACAAGAGACCCAGTACTTC.

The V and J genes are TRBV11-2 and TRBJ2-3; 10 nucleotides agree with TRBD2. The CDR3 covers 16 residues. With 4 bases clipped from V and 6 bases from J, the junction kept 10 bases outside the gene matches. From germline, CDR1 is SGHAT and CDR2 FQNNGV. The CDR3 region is CASSSRTSGHHDTQYF. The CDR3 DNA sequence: TGTGCCAGCAGCTCCCGGACTAGCGGACATCACGATACGCAGTATTTT.